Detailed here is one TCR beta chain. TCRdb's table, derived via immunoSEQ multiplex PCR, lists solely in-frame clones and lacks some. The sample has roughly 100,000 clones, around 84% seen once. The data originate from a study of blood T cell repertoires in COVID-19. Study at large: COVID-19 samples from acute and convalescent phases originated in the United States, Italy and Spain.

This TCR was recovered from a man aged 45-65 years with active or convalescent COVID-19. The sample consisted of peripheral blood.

CDR3 amino acids: CASSPRGGVPETQYF. As DNA, the CDR3 is TGTGCCAGTAGCCCACGGGGGGGCGTACCCGAGACCCAGTACTTC. The chain employs TRBV19 and TRBJ2-5; TRBD2 matches 8 bases. The length of the CDR3 is 15 residues. V lost 6 bases, J lost 5 bases, and 11 bases stayed unmatched. CDR1 is LNHDA and CDR2 is SQIVND in the germline V gene (reference sequence).